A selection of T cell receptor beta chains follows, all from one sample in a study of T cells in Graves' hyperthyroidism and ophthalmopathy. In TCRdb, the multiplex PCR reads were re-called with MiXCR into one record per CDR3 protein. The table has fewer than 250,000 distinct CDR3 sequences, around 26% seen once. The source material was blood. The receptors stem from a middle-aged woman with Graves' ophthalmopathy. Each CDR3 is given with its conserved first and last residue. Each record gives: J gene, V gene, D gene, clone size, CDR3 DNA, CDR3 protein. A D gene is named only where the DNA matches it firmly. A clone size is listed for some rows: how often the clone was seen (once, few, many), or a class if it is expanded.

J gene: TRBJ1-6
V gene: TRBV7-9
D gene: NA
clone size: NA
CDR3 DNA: TGTGCCAGCAGCTTAGACGGTATTAATTCACCCCTCCACTTT
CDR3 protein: CASSLDGINSPLHF

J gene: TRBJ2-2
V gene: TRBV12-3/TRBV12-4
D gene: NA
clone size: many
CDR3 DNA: TGTGCCACCGTATACACCGGGGAGCTGTTTTTT
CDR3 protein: CATVYTGELFF

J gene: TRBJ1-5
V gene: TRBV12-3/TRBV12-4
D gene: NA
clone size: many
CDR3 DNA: TGTGCCAGCAGTTTAAACCAGGGGTATAGCAATCAGCCCCAGCATTTT
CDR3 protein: CASSLNQGYSNQPQHF

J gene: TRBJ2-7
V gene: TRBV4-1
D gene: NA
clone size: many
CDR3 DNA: TGCGCCAGCAGCGCAAGGGGGGGAGGGGGCGAGCAGTACTTC
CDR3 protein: CASSARGGGGEQYF

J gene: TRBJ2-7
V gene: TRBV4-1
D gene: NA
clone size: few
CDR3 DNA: TGCGCCAGCAGCCAAGTCCCTACTAGTTCCCAATACGAGCAGTACTTC
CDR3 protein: CASSQVPTSSQYEQYF

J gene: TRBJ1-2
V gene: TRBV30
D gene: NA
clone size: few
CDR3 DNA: TGTGCCTGGACTGTTGCCTTCTATGGCTACAGCTTC
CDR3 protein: CAWTVAFYGYSF

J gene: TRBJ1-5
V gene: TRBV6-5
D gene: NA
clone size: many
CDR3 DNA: TGTGCCAGCAGACCAAGACAGTCCGTCAATCAGCCCCAGCATTTT
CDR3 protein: CASRPRQSVNQPQHF

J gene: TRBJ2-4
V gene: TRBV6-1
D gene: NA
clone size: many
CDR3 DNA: TGTGCCAGCAGCACCGGACAGACTCTAGCCAAAAACATTCAGTACTTC
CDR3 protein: CASSTGQTLAKNIQYF

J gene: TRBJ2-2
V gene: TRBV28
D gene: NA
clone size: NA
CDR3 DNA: TGTGCCAGCAGCGGTATCTCCGGGGAGCTGTTTTTT
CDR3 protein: CASSGISGELFF

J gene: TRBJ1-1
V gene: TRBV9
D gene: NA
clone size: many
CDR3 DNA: TGTGCCAGCAGCGTACTAGAGAACACTGAAGCTTTCTTT
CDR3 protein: CASSVLENTEAFF

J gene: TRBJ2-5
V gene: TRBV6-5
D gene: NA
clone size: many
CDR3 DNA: TGTGCCAGCAGTTGGACGGAAGAGACCCAGTACTTC
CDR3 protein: CASSWTEETQYF

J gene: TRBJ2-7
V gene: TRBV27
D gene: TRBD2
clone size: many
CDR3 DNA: TGTGCCAGCAGTAGACGGGGGGAGAGCTCCTACGAGCAGTACTTC
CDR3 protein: CASSRRGESSYEQYF

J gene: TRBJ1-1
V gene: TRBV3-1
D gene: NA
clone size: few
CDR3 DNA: TGTGCCAGCAGCCAAGATGAGGGCGGGAACACTGAAGCTTTCTTT
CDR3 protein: CASSQDEGGNTEAFF

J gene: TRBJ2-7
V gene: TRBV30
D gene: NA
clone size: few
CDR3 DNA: TGTGCCTGGAGTGCAAGTCCCCGGCAGTACTTC
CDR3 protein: CAWSASPRQYF

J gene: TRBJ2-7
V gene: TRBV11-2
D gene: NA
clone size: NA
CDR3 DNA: TGTGCCAGCAGTGAACTGAGGTACGAGCAGTACTTC
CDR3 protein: CASSELRYEQYF

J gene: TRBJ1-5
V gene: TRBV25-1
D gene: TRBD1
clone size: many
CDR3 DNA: TGTGCCAGCAGAGGGACAGACAATCAGCCCCAGCATTTT
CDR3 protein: CASRGTDNQPQHF

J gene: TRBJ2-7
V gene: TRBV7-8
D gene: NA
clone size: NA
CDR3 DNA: TGTGCCAGCAGTTCAGGGGTATCCTACGAGCAGTACTTC
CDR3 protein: CASSSGVSYEQYF

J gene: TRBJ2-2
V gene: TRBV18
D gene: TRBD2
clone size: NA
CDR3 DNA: TGTGCCAGCTCTCCTTCTAGCGGGAGTACGAACACCGGGGAGCTGTTTTTT
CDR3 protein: CASSPSSGSTNTGELFF

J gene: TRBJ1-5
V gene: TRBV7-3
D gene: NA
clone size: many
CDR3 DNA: TGTGCCAGCAGCAACCGCGGTCTCAATCAGCCCCAGCATTTT
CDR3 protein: CASSNRGLNQPQHF

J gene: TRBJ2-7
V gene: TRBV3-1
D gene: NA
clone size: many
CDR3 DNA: TGTGCCAGCAGCCAAGAGCGCCTTAGGAGCTCCTACGAGCAGTACTTC
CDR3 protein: CASSQERLRSSYEQYF

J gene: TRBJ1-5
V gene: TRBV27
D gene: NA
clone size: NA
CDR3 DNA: TGTGCCAGCAGCAGGGTGGGGGGCAATCAGCCCCAGCATTTT
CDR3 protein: CASSRVGGNQPQHF

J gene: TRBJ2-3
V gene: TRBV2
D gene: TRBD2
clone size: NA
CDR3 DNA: TGTGCCAGCAGTACGGGACTAGAGGTCACAGATACGCAGTATTTT
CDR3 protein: CASSTGLEVTDTQYF

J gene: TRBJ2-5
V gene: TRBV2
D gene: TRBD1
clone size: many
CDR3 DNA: TGTGCCAGCAGTGAAGCAATAGGACAGGGAGAGACCCAGTACTTC
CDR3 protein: CASSEAIGQGETQYF

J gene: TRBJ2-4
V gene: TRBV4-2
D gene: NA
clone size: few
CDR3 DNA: TGTGCCAGCAGCCAGAGCACCTGGGACTCAAAAAACATTCAGTACTTC
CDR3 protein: CASSQSTWDSKNIQYF

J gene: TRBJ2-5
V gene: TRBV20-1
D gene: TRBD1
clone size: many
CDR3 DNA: TGCAGTGCCCCGGGACAGGGGATCGAGACCCAGTACTTC
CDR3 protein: CSAPGQGIETQYF

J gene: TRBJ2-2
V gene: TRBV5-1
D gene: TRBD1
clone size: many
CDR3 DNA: TGCGCCAGCAGCTTTCCAGGGGGAACCGGGGAGCTGTTTTTT
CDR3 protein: CASSFPGGTGELFF

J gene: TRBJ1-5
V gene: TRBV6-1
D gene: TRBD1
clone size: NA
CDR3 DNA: TGTGCCAGCAGTGCGGACAGGGGAGATAGCAATCAGTTCCAGCATTTT
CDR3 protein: CASSADRGDSNQFQHF

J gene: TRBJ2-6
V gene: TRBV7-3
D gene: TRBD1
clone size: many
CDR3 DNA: TGTGCCAGCAGCTCACAAGATGGGGACAGCTCTGGGGCCAACGTCCTGACTTTC
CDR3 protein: CASSSQDGDSSGANVLTF

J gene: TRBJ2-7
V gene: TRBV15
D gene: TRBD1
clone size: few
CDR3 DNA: TGTGCCACCAGCGACCGGGACAGATCCTACGAGCAGTACTTC
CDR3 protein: CATSDRDRSYEQYF

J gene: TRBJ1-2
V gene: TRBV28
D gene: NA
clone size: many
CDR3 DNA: TGTGCCAGCAGTCCGCACGGAGCCTATGGCTACACCTTC
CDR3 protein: CASSPHGAYGYTF